This entry describes one TCR beta chain. Its antigen is not yet known. No base quality information exists; no much larger clone differs at one position. The immunoSEQ Assay, a bias-controlled multiplex PCR, was used to amplify TCRbeta CDR3 regions from genomic DNA. Per the original workflow: Within the assay, amplification of reference gene primers was used to estimate how many nucleated cells each sample contained. Sequence reads were collapsed and filtered to measure the absolute abundance of every unique TCRbeta CDR3 rearrangement. Productive Simpson clonality was computed per sample as the square root of Simpson's diversity index over productive rearrangements. TCRdb re-hosts the immuneACCESS table, in-frame sequences only. Its copies lack some clones; in the studies checked, an unresolved V gene accounts for under half of them, and the cause for the rest is not known. The V and J calls and the clone size are those of that table, but D and trimming were determined from the DNA. Here the sample has fewer than 200,000 clones; less than 90% occur a single time. The ten largest clones represent nearly 4.5% of the sample.

This sample stems from a study of blood T cell repertoires in COVID-19 (dated by TCRdb to 2019 to 2021). Background on the whole study: Samples from collaborators originated in the United States, Italy and Spain and spanned both the acute and convalescent phases of COVID-19. The repertoires were released in a freely available public database meant as a resource for research on the immune response to SARS-CoV-2. Deeply sampled blood TCRbeta repertoires from subjects exposed to, actively infected with, or recovered from COVID-19 were included in the dataset. Where HLA class I and class II types were available, the types were taken from metadata supplied by the sample provider, not from assay-based typing. The samples were drawn from the first 160 participants of the ongoing ImmuneRACE study and from about 1,200 subjects provided by 6 global collaborators. A de-identified subject ID, COVID-19 status, age in years and sex were almost always included in the sample metadata. The material from the prospective study consisted of cDNA or gDNA derived from T cells, B-cell-depleted T cells, or PBMCs. Summary of the overall study and its limitations: The quantity of clinical and demographic metadata differed by source and by participant and was supplied without curation.

In the prospective study, participants were 18 to 89 years old, resided in about two dozen geographic areas of the United States, and were enrolled through a virtual design. In the prospective study, cohorts were assigned on the basis of participant-reported clinical history obtained from a screening survey and a study questionnaire. Recovered participants in ImmuneRACE Cohort 3 were defined by two consecutive negative NP/OP PCR tests, clearance by a healthcare professional, or resolution of symptoms. In the prospective study, whole blood, serum and a nasopharyngeal or oropharyngeal swab were collected from each participant by mobile phlebotomists. Additional blood draws and questionnaires over a 2-month period could optionally be provided by prospective study participants. Before DNA extraction, prospective study blood samples were shipped either frozen or at room temperature. Including cysteine and phenylalanine, the CDR3 has 14 amino acids. The entry retains the CDR3 DNA only, 42 bases that are in frame from base 1. In the germline V gene, CDR1 corresponds to SNHLY and CDR2 to FYNNEI. V and J are trimmed by 7 bases and 13 bases, and the gene matches miss 13 bases of the junction.

This clonotype was sampled from a woman between 50 and 59 years old who had recovered from COVID-19. Source material: PBMCs or T cells enriched from blood (not recorded which). This receptor chain uses TRBV2 and TRBJ1-6; TRBD1 agrees with 7 junctional bases. The bases read TGTGCCAGCAACCGACAGGGAACCCCTTTGCCCCTCCACTTT. Translated, it reads CASNRQGTPLPLHF.